A selection of T cell receptor beta chains follows, all from one sample in a study of blood T cell repertoires in COVID-19. Data came from immunoSEQ multiplex PCR; TCRdb stores just in-frame clones and leaves some out. The sample holds 360,000 or so clones; around nine tenths are singletons and the top ten take about 1.7%. The material sequenced was PBMCs or T cells enriched from blood (not recorded which). Every receptor here comes from a woman aged 25 to 39 who had recovered from COVID-19. Both conserved end residues are part of each CDR3. Each record gives: CDR3 length, J gene, V gene, CDR3 protein.

15 TRBJ1-5 TRBV7-6 CASSLSAGDNQPQHF
14 TRBJ2-7 TRBV18 CASSSSGGQYEQYF
17 TRBJ1-1 TRBV25-1 CASSELGTGVAPTEAFF
13 TRBJ1-2 TRBV12-5 CASLEWANYGYTF
15 TRBJ2-1 TRBV7-2 CASSLTGGSYNEQFF
14 TRBJ1-2 TRBV2 CASSPGQGYYGYTF
17 TRBJ1-6 TRBV5-1 CASSLSLRSSYNSPLHF
15 TRBJ1-2 TRBV11-2 CASSLPQTGDDGYTF
16 TRBJ1-3 TRBV5-5 CASSFIQGLSGNTIYF
15 TRBJ1-5 TRBV19 CASRPDTYRNQPQHF
15 TRBJ1-3 TRBV3-1/TRBV3-2 CASRHRGLSGNTIYF